The rows below give T cell receptor beta chains drawn from one sample of a study of shared clonotypes between healthy human individuals. Repertoires were generated with immunoSEQ multiplex PCR, while TCRdb's copy carries only in-frame clones and drops some. This sample has around 350,000 clones, with 73% found just once. The specimen was memory CD4+ T cells sorted from blood. Source of these receptors: a man aged 25-40 years in good health. CDR3s include the opening cysteine and the closing phenylalanine or tryptophan. A D gene is named only where the DNA matches it firmly. Size is stated for part of the rows, as once, few or many counts, or as a class when the clone is expanded.

D,V,size,J,CDR3,DNA
NA,TRBV5-6,once,TRBJ2-3,CASSLYRVGDTQYF,TGTGCCAGCAGCTTGTACAGGGTAGGGGATACGCAGTATTTT
NA,TRBV7-8,many,TRBJ2-1,CASSLALERINEQFF,TGTGCCAGCAGCTTAGCGCTCGAGCGTATTAATGAGCAGTTCTTC
NA,TRBV6-6,NA,TRBJ2-2,CASSWGASGELFF,TGTGCCAGCTCCTGGGGGGCCTCCGGGGAGCTGTTTTTT
TRBD2,TRBV6-5,NA,TRBJ2-1,CASSYMSVREEVEQFF,TGTGCCAGCAGTTACATGTCTGTGCGGGAGGAGGTTGAGCAGTTCTTC
NA,TRBV21-1,few,TRBJ1-2,CASSKRTESYGYTF,TGTGCCAGCAGCAAACGCACTGAAAGCTATGGCTACACCTTC
NA,TRBV20-1,NA,TRBJ2-7,CSASTGYEQYF,TGCAGTGCCTCGACGGGTTACGAGCAGTACTTC
NA,TRBV2,NA,TRBJ1-2,CASSELGTGYGYTF,TGTGCCAGCAGTGAATTGGGGACGGGGTATGGCTACACCTTC
NA,TRBV5-4,NA,TRBJ1-6,CASSPDGGNNSPLHF,TGTGCCAGCAGCCCGGACGGGGGGAACAATTCACCCCTCCACTTT
NA,TRBV7-9,NA,TRBJ2-2,CASRNTGELFF,TGTGCCAGCAGGAACACCGGGGAGCTGTTTTTT
TRBD2,TRBV5-5,NA,TRBJ2-3,CASSLEPFASGRPDTQYF,TGTGCCAGCAGCTTGGAACCCTTCGCTAGCGGGAGGCCAGATACGCAGTATTTT
NA,TRBV21-1,NA,TRBJ2-3,CASSSKFDGQGYF,TGTGCCAGCAGCTCAAAGTTCGACGGACAGGGGTATTTT
TRBD2,TRBV2,NA,TRBJ2-1,CASRKEGTRNVNEQFF,TGTGCCAGCAGGAAGGAAGGGACTAGGAATGTCAATGAGCAGTTCTTC
TRBD2,TRBV30,NA,TRBJ2-1,CAWSLRAGTYNEQFF,TGTGCCTGGAGCCTTCGAGCGGGAACCTACAATGAGCAGTTCTTC
TRBD2,TRBV5-1,NA,TRBJ2-1,CASSVGWTRGDEQFF,TGCGCCAGCAGCGTAGGATGGACCCGGGGGGATGAGCAGTTCTTC
NA,TRBV7-2,NA,TRBJ1-3,CASSAGPLDTIYF,TGTGCCAGCAGCGCTGGACCCCTCGACACCATATATTTT
NA,TRBV4-3,NA,TRBJ2-1,CASSQEPRTLKFF,TGCGCCAGCAGCCAAGAACCTAGGACCCTTAAGTTCTTC
NA,TRBV27,NA,TRBJ2-3,CASSSAPQGADTQYF,TGTGCCAGCAGTTCCGCCCCACAGGGAGCAGATACGCAGTATTTT
NA,TRBV18,NA,TRBJ1-5,CASSPGPNQPQHF,TGTGCCAGCTCCCCGGGTCCAAATCAGCCCCAGCATTTT
TRBD1,TRBV15,few,TRBJ2-7,CATSRERTGHEQYF,TGTGCCACCAGCAGAGAACGGACAGGGCACGAGCAGTACTTC
NA,TRBV11-2,NA,TRBJ1-6,CASSAPGGNRRDSPLHF,TGTGCCAGCAGCGCCCCCGGGGGTAACCGCCGGGATTCACCCCTCCACTTT
TRBD2,TRBV11-3,NA,TRBJ2-7,CASSLDGGGHEQYF,TGTGCCAGCAGCTTAGATGGGGGGGGACACGAGCAGTACTTC
NA,TRBV30,few,TRBJ2-3,CAWTGVTQYF,TGTGCCTGGACAGGGGTTACGCAGTATTTT